This T cell receptor (beta chain) was sequenced during a study of blood T cell repertoires in COVID-19. Turning to the study itself: COVID-19 samples collected from the United States, Italy and Spain covered acute and convalescent phases. Sources were T cells, B-cell-depleted T cells, or PBMCs; the material itself was cDNA or gDNA.

J lost 11 bases, V lost 3 bases, and 5 bases had no gene match. Per germline, CDR1 KGHDR and CDR2 SFDVKD. The CDR3 runs to 12 residues. As originally analysed: Quantification of nucleated cells was approximated via reference gene primer amplification. The data were produced by immunoSEQ multiplex PCR, yet TCRdb's version contains in-frame clones alone and is incomplete. Clone size and the V and J calls come from that table; the DNA yielded D and trimming. Among 200,000 or so clones, more than 70% were seen once, and the ten largest hold roughly 2.5%. The TCR comes from a woman aged 55-75 years with acute or convalescent COVID-19. The chain employs TRBV24-1 and TRBJ2-5; 7 bases fit TRBD1. The sample was peripheral blood. The CDR3 bases are TGTGCCACCAGTGATAACAACAGGGGTCAGTACTTC. Translation gives CATSDNNRGQYF.